This TCR beta chain was documented in a study of blood T cell repertoires in COVID-19. Study background: Specimens from acute and convalescent COVID-19 originated in the United States, Italy and Spain.

Trimming at V came to 0 bases and at J to 11 bases, leaving 13 bases not matched to a gene. Germline loops: CDR1 SEHNR, CDR2 FQNEAQ (reference sequence). The CDR3 is 17 amino acids. Original processing methods: Quantification of nucleated cells was approximated via reference gene primer amplification. Profiled with immunoSEQ multiplex PCR; TCRdb holds only in-frame clones, not every one. Clone size and the V and J calls come from that table; the DNA yielded D and trimming. This table holds 40,000 to 60,000 clones, approximately 88% found once. This clone was recorded once. The material sequenced was peripheral blood. The TCR comes from a middle-aged man with active COVID-19. The V call is TRBV7-9, the J call TRBJ2-4; TRBD2 agrees at 10 bases. The CDR3 loop reads CASSLALASGGGKVQYF. The CDR3 nucleotides read TGTGCCAGCAGCTTAGCGCTGGCTAGCGGGGGCGGGAAGGTTCAGTACTTC.